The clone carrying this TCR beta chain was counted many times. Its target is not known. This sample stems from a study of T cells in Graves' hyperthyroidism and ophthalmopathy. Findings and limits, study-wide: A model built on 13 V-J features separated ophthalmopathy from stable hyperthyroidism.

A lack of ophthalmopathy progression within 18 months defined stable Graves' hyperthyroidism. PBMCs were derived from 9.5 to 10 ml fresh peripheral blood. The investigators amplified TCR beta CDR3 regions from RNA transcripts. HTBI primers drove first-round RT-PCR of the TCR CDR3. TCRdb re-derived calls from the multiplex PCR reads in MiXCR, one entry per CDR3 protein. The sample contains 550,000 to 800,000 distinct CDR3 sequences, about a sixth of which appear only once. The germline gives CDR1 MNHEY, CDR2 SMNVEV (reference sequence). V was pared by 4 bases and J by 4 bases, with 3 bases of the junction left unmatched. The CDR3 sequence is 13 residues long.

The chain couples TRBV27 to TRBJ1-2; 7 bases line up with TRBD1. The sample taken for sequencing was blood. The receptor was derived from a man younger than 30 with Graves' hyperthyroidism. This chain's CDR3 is CASSSTGVYGYTF. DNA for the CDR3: TGTGCCAGCAGTTCAACAGGGGTCTATGGCTACACCTTC.